The 25 T cell receptor beta chains reported below all come from one sample, sequenced in a study of early T cells in non-severe SARS-CoV-2 infection. TCRdb reprocessed the 5' RACE reads with MiXCR, giving one entry per CDR3 protein. The sample has around 55,000 distinct CDR3 sequences; approximately 15% are singletons. The sample was whole blood, taken at baseline. Source of these receptors: an adult who was a healthcare worker with PCR-confirmed SARS-CoV-2 infection or an uninfected control (not recorded which).

The genes are TRBV20-1 and TRBJ2-7, with 7 bases aligning to TRBD2. Germline CDR1 and CDR2: DFQATT and SNEGSKA (reference sequence). This CDR3 comprises 14 residues. Trimming removed 3 bases from V and 0 bases from J; junction bases left unmatched: 5. CDR3 nucleotides: TGCAGTGCTAGGGGGAGGGTTTCCTCCTACGAGCAGTACTTC. Translated, it gives CSARGRVSSYEQYF.

In its sample, this clonotype was seen many times. V and J are TRBV28 and TRBJ1-2, with unresolved D. Looked up from germline, CDR1 is MDHEN and CDR2 is SYDVKM. V was shortened by 5 bases and J by 0 bases, with 10 bases between the two germline ends. This CDR3 has 14 amino acids. In DNA, the CDR3 is TGTGCCAGCAGTCCTAGGAACACTAACTATGGCTACACCTTC. This codes for CASSPRNTNYGYTF.

The J gene is TRBJ2-3, the V gene TRBV29-1, with D hard to call. CDR1 SQVTM and CDR2 ANQGSEA come from the germline V gene. Trimming shortened V by 6 bases and J by 4 bases, and 17 bases separated the two germline ends. The CDR3 is 14 residues long. The CDR3 DNA reads as TGCAGCGTCTCGGACGGGTCCGGAGCAGATACGCAGTATTTT. Translated: CSVSDGSGADTQYF.

In this sample, this clonotype turned up many times. CDR3: CASSSVYEQYF. In DNA, the CDR3 is TGTGCCAGCAGTTCAGTCTACGAGCAGTACTTC. V and J are TRBV12-3 or TRBV12-4 and TRBJ2-7; D uncertain. This CDR3 is 11 amino acids long. Trimming removed 4 bases from V and 3 bases from J, with 4 bases in between.

This clonotype was detected a few times. The J gene is TRBJ2-1, the V gene TRBV30, with D possibly matching TRBD2 (5 bases). The CDR3 loop spans 14 amino acids. Germline V gives CDR1 GTSNPN, CDR2 SVGIG (reference sequence). V was trimmed by 3 bases and J by 6 bases, leaving 15 bases between them. CDR3 region: CAWRRGVLINEQFF. The CDR3 DNA reads as TGTGCCTGGAGACGGGGAGTTCTTATCAATGAGCAGTTCTTC.

This clonotype was seen a handful of times. CDR3 sequence reads: CASSSLLRQRAYEQYF. CDR3 sequence (DNA): TGTGCCAGCAGTTCCCTACTTCGACAGCGAGCTTACGAGCAGTACTTC. The J gene is TRBJ2-7, the V gene TRBV6-2 or TRBV6-3, with TRBD1 as a possible D gene (5 bases). Between the trimmed V and J ends, which lost 4 bases and 4 bases, there was a span of 20 bases. CDR3 length: 16 residues. In germline, CDR1 is MNHEY, CDR2 SVGEGT.

This clonotype was recorded a few times. This rearrangement joins TRBV5-1 to TRBJ2-1; 11 positions agree with TRBD2. The CDR3 has 20 amino acids. The germline CDR1 and CDR2 sequences are SGHRS and YFSETQ. Trimming cost V 4 bases and J 8 bases; bases outside gene matches: 23. The CDR3, as DNA: TGCGCCAGCAGCGGACGGGACGGAGAGTCTAGACTAGCGGGACCGGATGAGCAGTTCTTC. Translating it yields CASSGRDGESRLAGPDEQFF.

Here the CDR3 reads CASSLAQGANEQYF. CDR3 nucleotide sequence: TGCGCCAGCAGCTTGGCCCAGGGGGCAAACGAGCAGTACTTC. The rearrangement joins TRBV5-1 to TRBJ2-7; 8 nucleotides match TRBD1. The CDR3 length is 14 residues. With 0 bases clipped from V and 5 bases from J, the junction kept 4 bases outside the gene matches. CDR1 and CDR2 from the germline V gene are SGHRS and YFSETQ.

The rearrangement joins TRBV4-1 to TRBJ1-2, with 8 bases matching TRBD1. This CDR3 spans 15 amino acids. Looked up from germline, CDR1 is MGHRA and CDR2 is YSYEKL. V was clipped by 3 bases and J by 2 bases; unmatched bases: 5. The CDR3: CASSHPDRVNYGYTF. In DNA, the CDR3 is TGCGCCAGCAGCCATCCGGACAGGGTCAACTATGGCTACACCTTC.

The J gene is TRBJ2-5, the V gene TRBV5-1; 7 bases line up with TRBD1. The CDR3 runs 15 residues. J lost 5 bases, V lost 3 bases, and 10 bases had no gene match. Germline V lookup: CDR1 SGHRS, CDR2 YFSETQ. The CDR3 here is CASSSRQGGLETQYF. CDR3 nucleotides: TGCGCCAGCAGCTCCAGACAGGGCGGATTGGAGACCCAGTACTTC.

CDR3 sequence reads: CAISERDRGENEQFF. CDR3 nucleotide sequence: TGTGCCATCAGTGAGCGGGACAGGGGAGAAAATGAGCAGTTCTTC. The V gene is TRBV10-3, the J gene TRBJ2-1; 10 bases agree with TRBD1. V gave up 2 bases and J gave up 7 bases; unmatched junction bases: 5. The CDR3 runs 15 residues. In germline, CDR1 is ENHRY, CDR2 SYGVKD.

The V gene is TRBV5-1, the J gene TRBJ2-1; D may match TRBD1 or TRBD2 (6 bases each). Per the germline V gene, CDR1 is SGHRS and CDR2 is YFSETQ. Between the trimmed V and J ends, which lost 4 bases and 7 bases, there was a span of 21 bases. This CDR3 has 16 amino acids. The CDR3 sequence is CASSLISGALSNEQFF. CDR3 sequence (DNA): TGCGCCAGCAGCCTCATCTCGGGGGCCCTTAGTAATGAGCAGTTCTTC. Complete variable domain (other parts from reference TRBV5-1 and TRBJ2-1): KAGVTQTPRYLIKTRGQQVTLSCSPISGHRSVSWYQQTPGQGLQFLFEYFSETQRNKGNFPGRFSGRQFSNSRSEMNVSTLELGDSALYLCASSLISGALSNEQFFGPGTRLTVL.

The chain joins TRBV4-2 to TRBJ2-1, with a possible D match to TRBD1 (6 bases). The V end lost 3 bases, the J end lost 6 bases, and 12 bases lay between the germline ends. The CDR3 extends over 14 amino acids. CDR1 is LGHNA and CDR2 is YNFKEQ in the germline V gene. CDR3 in amino acids: CASSQLLQGNEQFF. The CDR3 coding sequence is TGTGCCAGCAGCCAGTTGCTACAGGGCAATGAGCAGTTCTTC.

The rearrangement links TRBV28 to TRBJ1-6; possible D gene TRBD1, 5 bases. Per germline, CDR1 MDHEN and CDR2 SYDVKM. V dropped 2 bases and J dropped 9 bases, with 11 bases sitting between them. The CDR3 sequence is 14 residues long. The CDR3 loop is CASSLPQGPSPLHF. The CDR3 DNA reads TGTGCCAGCAGTTTACCCCAGGGTCCTTCACCCCTCCACTTT.

The J gene is TRBJ2-7, the V gene TRBV20-1, with TRBD1 matching 12 bases. CDR3 size: 16 residues. The germline V gene has CDR1 DFQATT and CDR2 SNEGSKA (reference sequence). The trim removed 0 bases at V and 4 bases at J, leaving 7 bases unmatched. CDR3 loop: CSARDPGTGGAYEQYF. The CDR3 nucleotides are TGCAGTGCTAGAGACCCCGGGACAGGGGGCGCATACGAGCAGTACTTC.

This clonotype was recorded a few times. The chain links TRBV28 to TRBJ1-6, with D possibly TRBD1 on 6 matching bases. Germline CDR1 MDHEN, CDR2 SYDVKM. The CDR3 runs to 12 residues. Trimming took off 11 bases at V and 9 bases at J, with 14 bases between the two ends. CDR3 loop: CAFGGHGSPLHF. The CDR3 DNA is TGTGCCTTTGGGGGCCACGGTTCACCCCTCCACTTT.

This clonotype was seen at least ten times. The chain links TRBV20-1 to TRBJ1-1; D call uncertain. The germline V gene encodes CDR1 DFQATT and CDR2 SNEGSKA (reference sequence). Trimming pared 5 bases from V and 1 base from J, leaving 14 bases between. The CDR3 length is 14 residues. The CDR3 loop reads CSASASAGNTEAFF. CDR3 in DNA: TGCAGTGCTTCTGCCTCAGCAGGGAACACTGAAGCTTTCTTT.

The chain is built from TRBV5-1 and TRBJ2-7, with D unclear. Between the trimmed V and J ends, which lost 2 bases and 3 bases, there was a span of 6 bases. Germline-derived CDR1 and CDR2 are SGHRS and YFSETQ. CDR3 length: 12 residues. Here the CDR3 reads CASSLTDYEQYF. The CDR3 bases are TGCGCCAGCAGCTTAACAGACTACGAGCAGTACTTC.

This sequence joins TRBV3-1 and TRBJ1-2, with unresolved D. The germline CDR1 and CDR2 sequences are LGHDT and YNNKEL (reference sequence). The V end was cut by 1 base, the J end by 3 bases, with 3 bases between. The CDR3 has 12 amino acids. The CDR3 DNA follows: TGTGCCAGCAGCCAAGGACACTATGGCTACACCTTC. This encodes CASSQGHYGYTF. The full variable domain, completed using reference TRBV3-1 and TRBJ1-2, is DTAVSQTPKYLVTQMGNDKSIKCEQNLGHDTMYWYKQDSKKFLKIMFSYNNKELIINETVPNRFSPKSPDKAHLNLHINSLELGDSAVYFCASSQGHYGYTFGSGTRLTVV.

A few counts support this clonotype. This rearrangement joins TRBV5-1 to TRBJ2-7, with D tentatively TRBD1 or TRBD2 (5 bases each). Per the germline V gene, CDR1 is SGHRS and CDR2 is YFSETQ. This CDR3 spans 12 amino acids. V gave up 6 bases and J gave up 0 bases, with 7 bases separating them. The CDR3 nucleotides read TGCGCCAGCAAAGGGACCTCCTACGAGCAGTACTTC. Its protein product is CASKGTSYEQYF. The full variable domain, in which reference TRBV5-1 and TRBJ2-7 provide the parts outside the CDR3, is KAGVTQTPRYLIKTRGQQVTLSCSPISGHRSVSWYQQTPGQGLQFLFEYFSETQRNKGNFPGRFSGRQFSNSRSEMNVSTLELGDSALYLCASKGTSYEQYFGPGTRLTVT.

The rearrangement uses TRBV27 and TRBJ1-5, with D maybe TRBD1 (5 bases). The V end was cut by 3 bases, the J end by 2 bases, with 8 bases between. Germline values: CDR1 MNHEY, CDR2 SMNVEV (reference sequence). The CDR3 is 14 amino acids. CDR3: CASSFQGGNQPQHF. The CDR3 region has the DNA TGTGCCAGCAGTTTCCAGGGAGGCAATCAGCCCCAGCATTTT.

At least ten counts were recorded for this clonotype. The chain has TRBV7-9 and TRBJ1-4; TRBD1 matches 11 bases. V shed 5 bases and J 3 bases; nucleotides not matched to a gene: 11. This CDR3 region has 18 residues. The germline V gene encodes CDR1 SEHNR and CDR2 FQNEAQ (reference sequence). The CDR3 DNA follows: TGTGCCAGCAGCGGACCGGACAGGGGGCAATACGCTAATGAAAAACTGTTTTTT. Translating it yields CASSGPDRGQYANEKLFF.

This clonotype appeared many times. The chain links TRBV29-1 to TRBJ2-3, with a possible D match to TRBD1 (5 bases). Germline CDR1 reads SQVTM; CDR2 reads ANQGSEA. This CDR3 comprises 12 residues. V was pared by 4 bases and J by 3 bases, with 8 bases between. CDR3 bases: TGCAGCGTTGCCAGGGAAACAGATACGCAGTATTTT. Protein product: CSVARETDTQYF.

The chain has TRBV12-3 or TRBV12-4 and TRBJ1-2; TRBD1 is a possible D gene (5 bases). This CDR3 contains 15 residues. The ends were cut back, 2 bases at V and 3 bases at J, with 13 bases in the middle. The CDR3 sequence is CASSLRDREYYGYTF. The CDR3 DNA reads TGTGCCAGCAGTTTACGGGACCGAGAATACTATGGCTACACCTTC.

This clonotype was seen more than once but under ten times. The chain has TRBV19 and TRBJ2-1; the match to TRBD1 covers 10 bases. The CDR3 has 15 amino acids. V was clipped by 6 bases and J by 5 bases; unmatched bases: 7. Germline values: CDR1 LNHDA, CDR2 SQIVND (reference sequence). CDR3 residues: CASSSRDRGNNEQFF. The CDR3 DNA is TGTGCCAGTAGCTCCCGGGACAGGGGAAACAATGAGCAGTTCTTC.